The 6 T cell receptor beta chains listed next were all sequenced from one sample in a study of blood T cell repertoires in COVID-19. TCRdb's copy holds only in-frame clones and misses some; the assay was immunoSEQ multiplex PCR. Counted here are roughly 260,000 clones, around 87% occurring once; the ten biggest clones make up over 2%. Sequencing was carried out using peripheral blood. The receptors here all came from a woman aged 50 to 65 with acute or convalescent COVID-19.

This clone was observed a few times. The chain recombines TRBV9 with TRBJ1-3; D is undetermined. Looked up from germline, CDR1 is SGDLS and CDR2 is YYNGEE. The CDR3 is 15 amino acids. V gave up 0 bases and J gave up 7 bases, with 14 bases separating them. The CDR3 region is CASSVGETLENTIYF. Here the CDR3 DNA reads TGTGCCAGCAGCGTAGGAGAGACTTTGGAGAACACCATATATTTT. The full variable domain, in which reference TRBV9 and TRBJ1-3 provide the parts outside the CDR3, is DSGVTQTPKHLITATGQRVTLRCSPRSGDLSVYWYQQSLDQGLQFLIQYYNGEERAKGNILERFSAQQFPDLHSELNLSSLELGDSALYFCASSVGETLENTIYFGEGSWLTVV.

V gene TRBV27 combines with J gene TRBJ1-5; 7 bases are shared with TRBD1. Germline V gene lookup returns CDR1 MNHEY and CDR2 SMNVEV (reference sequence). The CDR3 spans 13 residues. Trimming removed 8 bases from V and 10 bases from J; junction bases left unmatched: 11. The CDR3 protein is CASAGTDLIPQHF. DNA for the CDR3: TGTGCCAGCGCCGGGACAGACTTAATACCCCAGCATTTT.

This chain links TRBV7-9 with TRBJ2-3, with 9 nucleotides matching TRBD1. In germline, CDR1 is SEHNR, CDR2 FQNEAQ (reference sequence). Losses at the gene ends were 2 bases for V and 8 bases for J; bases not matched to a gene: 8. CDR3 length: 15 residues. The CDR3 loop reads CASSLPGTGMSTQYF. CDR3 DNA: TGTGCCAGCAGCTTACCCGGGACAGGGATGAGTACGCAGTATTTT.

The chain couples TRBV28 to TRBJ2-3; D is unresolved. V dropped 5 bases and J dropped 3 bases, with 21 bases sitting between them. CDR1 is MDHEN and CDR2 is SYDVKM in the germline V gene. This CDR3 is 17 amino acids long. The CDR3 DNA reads TGTGCCAGCAGTCCCCCCCCCGGTGTGAGCGCTACAGATACGCAGTATTTT. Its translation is CASSPPPGVSATDTQYF.

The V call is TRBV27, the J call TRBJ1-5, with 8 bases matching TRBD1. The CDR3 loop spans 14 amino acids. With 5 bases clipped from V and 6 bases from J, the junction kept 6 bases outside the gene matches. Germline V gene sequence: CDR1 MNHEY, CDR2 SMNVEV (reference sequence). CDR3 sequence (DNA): TGTGCCAGCAGTGAGGACAGGGTTTTTCAGCCCCAGCATTTT. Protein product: CASSEDRVFQPQHF.

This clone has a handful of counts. This CDR3 is CASSPGQGQPQHF. The CDR3 region has the DNA TGTGCCAGCAGCCCCGGACAGGGGCAGCCCCAGCATTTT. The chain links TRBV7-2 to TRBJ1-5; 9 nucleotides agree with TRBD1. Germline V gene lookup returns CDR1 SGHTA and CDR2 FQGNSA. Unmatched junction bases numbered 3, after V lost 5 bases and J lost 7 bases. CDR3 length equals 13 residues.